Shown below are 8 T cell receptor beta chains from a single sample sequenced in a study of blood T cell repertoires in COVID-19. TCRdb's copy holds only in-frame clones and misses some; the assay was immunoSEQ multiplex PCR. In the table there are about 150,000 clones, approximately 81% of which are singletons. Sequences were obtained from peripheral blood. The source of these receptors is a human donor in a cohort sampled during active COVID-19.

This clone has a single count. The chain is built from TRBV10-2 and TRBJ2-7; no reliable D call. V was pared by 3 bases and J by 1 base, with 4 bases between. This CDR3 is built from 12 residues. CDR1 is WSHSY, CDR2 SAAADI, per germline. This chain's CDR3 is CASSDGSYEQYF. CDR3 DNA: TGCGCCAGCAGTGACGGGTCCTACGAGCAGTACTTC.

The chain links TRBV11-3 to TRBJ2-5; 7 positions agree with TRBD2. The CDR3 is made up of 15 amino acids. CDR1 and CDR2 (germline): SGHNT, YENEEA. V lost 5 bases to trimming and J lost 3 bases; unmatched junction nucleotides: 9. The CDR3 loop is CASSAGRGMKETQYF. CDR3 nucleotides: TGTGCCAGCAGCGCCGGGCGGGGGATGAAAGAGACCCAGTACTTC.

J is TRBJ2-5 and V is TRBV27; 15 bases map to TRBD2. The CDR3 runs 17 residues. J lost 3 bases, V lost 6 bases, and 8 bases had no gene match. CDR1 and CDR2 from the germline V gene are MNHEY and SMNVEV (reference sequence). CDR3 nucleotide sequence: TGTGCCAGCAGGCCGCTTCGGACTAGCGGGGGGGAAGAGACCCAGTACTTC. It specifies CASRPLRTSGGEETQYF.

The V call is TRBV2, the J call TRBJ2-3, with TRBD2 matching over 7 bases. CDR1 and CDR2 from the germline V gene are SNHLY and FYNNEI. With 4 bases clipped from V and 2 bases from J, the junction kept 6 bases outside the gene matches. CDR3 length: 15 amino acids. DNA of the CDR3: TGTGCCAGCAGTGGGACTAGTACCTACACAGATACGCAGTATTTT. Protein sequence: CASSGTSTYTDTQYF.

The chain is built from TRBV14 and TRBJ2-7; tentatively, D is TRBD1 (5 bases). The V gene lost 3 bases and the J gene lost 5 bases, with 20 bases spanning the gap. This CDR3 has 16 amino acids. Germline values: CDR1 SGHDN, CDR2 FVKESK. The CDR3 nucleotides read TGTGCCAGCAGCCAGACCGCCGCTTGGACACGGCACGAGCAGTACTTC. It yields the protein CASSQTAAWTRHEQYF. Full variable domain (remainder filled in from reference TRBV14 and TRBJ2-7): EAGVTQFPSHSVIEKGQTVTLRCDPISGHDNLYWYRRVMGKEIKFLLHFVKESKQDESGMPNNRFLAERTGGTYSTLKVQPAELEDSGVYFCASSQTAAWTRHEQYFGPGTRLTVT.

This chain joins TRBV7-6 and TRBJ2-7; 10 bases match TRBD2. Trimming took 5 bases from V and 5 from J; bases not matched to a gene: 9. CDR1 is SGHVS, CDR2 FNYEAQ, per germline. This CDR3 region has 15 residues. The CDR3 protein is CASSALAGGQNEQYF. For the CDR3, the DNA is TGTGCCAGCAGCGCGTTAGCGGGGGGTCAAAACGAGCAGTACTTC.

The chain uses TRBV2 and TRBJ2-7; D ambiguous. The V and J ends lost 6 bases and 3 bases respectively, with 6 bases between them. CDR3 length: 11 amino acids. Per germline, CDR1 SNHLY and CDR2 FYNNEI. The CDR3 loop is CASSYLYEQYF. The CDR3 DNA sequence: TGTGCCAGCAGCTACCTCTACGAGCAGTACTTC.

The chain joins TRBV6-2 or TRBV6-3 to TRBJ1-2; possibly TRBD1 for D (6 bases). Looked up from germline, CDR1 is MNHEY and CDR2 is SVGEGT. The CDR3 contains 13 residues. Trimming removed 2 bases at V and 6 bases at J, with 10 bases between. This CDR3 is CASSYGGLDGYTF. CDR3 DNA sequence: TGTGCCAGCAGTTACGGGGGCCTGGATGGCTACACCTTC.